Sequencing of this TCR beta chain was carried out in a study of T cells in Graves' hyperthyroidism and ophthalmopathy. Study-wide results and caveats: Using 13 V-J features, a model discriminated ophthalmopathy from stable hyperthyroidism. Researchers found most expanded thyroid clonotypes above 0.001 in blood as well.

In its sample, this clonotype was seen many times. Its antigen is not identified. The V end was cut by 9 bases, the J end by 1 base, with 12 bases between. The CDR3 has 13 amino acids. Per germline, CDR1 MDHEN and CDR2 SYDVKM. It was considered stable Graves' hyperthyroidism when ophthalmopathy did not progress within 18 months. TCR beta CDR3 region amplification was performed from RNA transcripts. During a first-round RT-PCR of the TCR CDR3, the HTBI primer set was used. TCRdb independently ran MiXCR on the multiplex PCR reads; one entry per CDR3 protein. The repertoire holds roughly 740,000 distinct CDR3 sequences, with about a sixth as singletons.

Source material: blood. This chain connects TRBV28 to TRBJ2-5; D may be TRBD2 (6 bases). The source is a man aged 18 to 35 with Graves' hyperthyroidism. The CDR3 loop is CASLGTLQETQYF. Written as DNA, the CDR3 is TGTGCCAGTCTCGGGACTCTCCAAGAGACCCAGTACTTC.